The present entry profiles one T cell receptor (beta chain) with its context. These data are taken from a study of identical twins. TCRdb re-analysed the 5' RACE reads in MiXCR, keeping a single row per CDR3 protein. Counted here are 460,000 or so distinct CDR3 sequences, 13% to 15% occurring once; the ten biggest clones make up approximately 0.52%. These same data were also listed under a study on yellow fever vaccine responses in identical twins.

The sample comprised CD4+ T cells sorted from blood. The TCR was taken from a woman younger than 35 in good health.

This CDR3 is CASSFRDLTYNEQFF. The CDR3 DNA sequence: TGTGCCAGCAGCTTTAGGGACTTAACCTACAATGAGCAGTTCTTC. V and J are TRBV11-2 and TRBJ2-1; D might be TRBD2 (6 bases). CDR1 is SGHAT, CDR2 FQNNGV, per germline. V lost 3 bases and J 2 bases, leaving 11 bases between the germline ends. This CDR3 is built from 15 residues.